The rows below give T cell receptor beta chains drawn from one sample of a study of T cell responses to AZD1222 COVID-19 vaccine. Method: immunoSEQ multiplex PCR; TCRdb's copy keeps in-frame clones and lacks some. This sample carries roughly 150,000 clones, approximately 90% of them seen once, and the ten largest clones take less than 2.5%. The sequenced sample was peripheral blood, obtained on day 0 of AZD1222 vaccination. Receptors were obtained from an adult in good health. The CDR3 runs from the conserved cysteine through the conserved F or W. D genes are given only for firm matches.

TRBD1	TRBV6-2/TRBV6-3	TRBJ2-7	CASSSGQGYEQYF
NA	TRBV28	TRBJ2-2	CATQGQLNTGELFF
NA	TRBV6-2/TRBV6-3	TRBJ2-2	CASSYSRGLAGTGELFF
NA	TRBV5-6	TRBJ1-2	CASSLGAGYTF
TRBD2	TRBV30	TRBJ2-1	CAWRPGLRGPHNEQFF
NA	TRBV29-1	TRBJ2-3	CSATLGTDTQYF
NA	TRBV5-4	TRBJ1-1	CASSPAGGAMRNTEAFF
NA	TRBV5-1	TRBJ2-1	CASSGVRVHEQFF
NA	TRBV2	TRBJ2-5	CASEISAGYETQYF
TRBD1	TRBV5-6	TRBJ1-2	CASSIGQVRGYTF
NA	TRBV30	TRBJ1-4	CAWSPGTGREKLFF
TRBD1	TRBV18	TRBJ2-7	CASSSGTGSYEQYF
NA	TRBV5-4	TRBJ2-3	CASSPPRVSGATDTQYF
NA	TRBV5-4	TRBJ2-2	CASSPVVGTGELFF
TRBD1	TRBV11-2	TRBJ1-1	CASSPTTGTEAFF
NA	TRBV19	TRBJ1-5	CASSLQGGGNQPQHF
NA	TRBV4-3	TRBJ1-2	CASSQEGLWRYGYTF
NA	TRBV4-2	TRBJ2-3	CASSQGVGDPDTQYF
TRBD2	TRBV7-9	TRBJ2-7	CASSLARGSSTHPYEQYF
NA	TRBV3-1/TRBV3-2	TRBJ2-7	CASSQGTDSFYEQYF
NA	TRBV11-2	TRBJ2-1	CASSLGVASSYNEQFF
NA	TRBV6-2/TRBV6-3	TRBJ2-1	CASSYSRYEQFF
NA	TRBV7-3	TRBJ2-1	CASSLQGNLYNEQFF
TRBD2	TRBV15	TRBJ2-5	CATSSGLAGGQETQYF
NA	TRBV4-2	TRBJ1-4	CASSQTNEKLFF
NA	TRBV23-1	TRBJ2-7	CASSQISNGEQYF
TRBD1	TRBV5-1	TRBJ2-2	CASSRGQAHYANTGELFF
TRBD2	TRBV6-5	TRBJ2-1	CASSWGSGYEQFF
NA	TRBV27	TRBJ2-7	CASRTGSYEQYF
NA	TRBV6-6	TRBJ1-5	CASNTRGDQPQHF
NA	TRBV9	TRBJ2-7	CASSVGISGGASAYEQYF
NA	TRBV2	TRBJ1-2	CASSELRGIYGYTF
NA	TRBV20-1	TRBJ1-4	CSASGVENEKLFF
NA	TRBV4-3	TRBJ2-5	CASSQDGGGRAQYF
TRBD1	TRBV7-2	TRBJ1-6	CASRANRGNSPLHF
TRBD2	TRBV5-1	TRBJ2-1	CASSLGTSGRVLNEQFF
NA	TRBV7-9	TRBJ2-7	CASSPSSGRGATYEQYF
TRBD1	TRBV19	TRBJ1-6	CASSILGTGGESPLHF
TRBD1	TRBV3-1/TRBV3-2	TRBJ2-1	CASSLGQERSRFF
TRBD2	TRBV7-9	TRBJ2-7	CASSLADSYEQYF
TRBD2	TRBV3-1/TRBV3-2	TRBJ2-7	CASSQGTRTYEQYF
TRBD2	TRBV30	TRBJ2-1	CAHSGTNGMYEQFF
NA	TRBV19	TRBJ1-1	CASSIQGWGTEAFF
NA	TRBV19	TRBJ1-2	CASNTVRDYGYTF
NA	TRBV28	TRBJ1-2	CATLTYGYTF
NA	TRBV9	TRBJ1-2	CASSVDPGTRPFNYGYTF
NA	TRBV28	TRBJ1-3	CASSLRPSSGNTIYF
NA	TRBV7-2	TRBJ1-4	CASSLGVGINEKLFF
TRBD2	TRBV2	TRBJ2-3	CASATSAGRTDTQYF
NA	TRBV6-2/TRBV6-3	TRBJ2-3	CASSPGQFSTDTQYF
NA	TRBV7-6	TRBJ2-3	CASSNPAGFLDTQYF
NA	TRBV15	TRBJ1-2	CATSSVGRYHGYTF
NA	TRBV14	TRBJ2-3	CASSQDVRVPDTQYF
NA	TRBV5-1	TRBJ1-2	CASSFSQGSYGYTF
TRBD1	TRBV2	TRBJ1-6	CASSPIGTGFSPLHF
NA	TRBV7-8	TRBJ2-2	CASSLRDSNTGELFF
NA	TRBV10-1	TRBJ1-1	CASSTHPRLNTEAFF
NA	TRBV19	TRBJ1-2	CASSYGGFYGYTF
NA	TRBV27	TRBJ2-2	CASMEGDRRNTGELFF
NA	TRBV28	TRBJ2-5	CASSLPGAETQYF